This T cell receptor (beta chain) derives from a study of naive and memory T cell subsets. Whole-study findings and limits: Diversity fell and Gini index rose from naive through CM, EM, EMRA. Naive and memory repertoire findings lacked a ground truth for validation.

Four subsets defined by CD45RA and CD27 were sorted after CD3, CD4, CD8 and live/dead staining. Two oligonucleotides, mixed equimolar, formed the beta constant-region primer covering TRBC1 and TRBC2. Ligated cDNA was amplified by four rounds of PCR with nested alpha and beta constant-region primers and SP2. An oligonucleotide with the SP2 primer and a 12-nucleotide UMI was ligated to the cDNA 3' end. MiXCR was run by TCRdb on the UMI-ligation and nested PCR reads, yielding one entry per CDR3 protein. The sample has 100,000 to 150,000 distinct CDR3 sequences, roughly 32% seen once. The table lists this clonotype with a few counts. Antigen unknown. This CDR3 has 15 amino acids. V shed 3 bases, J shed 6 bases, and the junction held 10 bases outside the gene matches. Germline-derived CDR1 and CDR2 are MDHEN and SYDVKM.

This sequence was found in a human donor in good health. The specimen sequenced was central memory CD4+ T cells from blood. The chain carries TRBV28 and TRBJ1-1, with 7 bases aligning to TRBD1. The CDR3 protein is CASSFSTGRTPEAFF. CDR3 nucleotides: TGTGCCAGCAGTTTCTCGACAGGGAGGACGCCTGAAGCTTTCTTT.